This TCR beta chain was sequenced in a study of blood T cell repertoires in COVID-19. The wider study: Italy, Spain and the United States were the sources of the convalescent and acute COVID-19 samples. Sources were T cells, B-cell-depleted T cells, or PBMCs; the material itself was cDNA or gDNA.

Original data processing: The authors estimated nucleated cell counts from reference gene primer amplification. This table comes from immunoSEQ multiplex PCR, and its TCRdb copy is limited to in-frame clones, with some not included. The V and J calls and clone size are taken from that table; D and trimming were inferred from the DNA. This table has 15,000 to 25,000 clones, 70% to 90% appearing once. Germline V CDR1 and CDR2: MNHNS, SASEGT. The CDR3 is 14 amino acids. V lost 1 base, J lost 3 bases, and 7 bases lay in between. The TCR originated in a human donor with active COVID-19. The donor label of this sample is uncertain. The sequencing sample was made of peripheral blood. The chain employs TRBV6-1 and TRBJ1-5, with unresolved D. CDR3 DNA sequence: TGTGCCAGCAGTGAAGGGGGAGTCAATCAGCCCCAGCATTTT. It yields the protein CASSEGGVNQPQHF.